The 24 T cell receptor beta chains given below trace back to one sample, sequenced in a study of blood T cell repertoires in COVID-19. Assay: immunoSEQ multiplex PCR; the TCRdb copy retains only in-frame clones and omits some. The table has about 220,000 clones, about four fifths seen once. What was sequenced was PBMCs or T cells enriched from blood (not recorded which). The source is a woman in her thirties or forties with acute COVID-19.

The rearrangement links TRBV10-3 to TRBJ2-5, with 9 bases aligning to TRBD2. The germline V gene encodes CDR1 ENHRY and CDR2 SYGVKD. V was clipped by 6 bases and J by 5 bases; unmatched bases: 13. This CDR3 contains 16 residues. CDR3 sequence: CAIRPGAGGGLETQYF. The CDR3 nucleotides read TGTGCCATCAGGCCAGGGGCGGGAGGGGGTTTGGAGACCCAGTACTTC.

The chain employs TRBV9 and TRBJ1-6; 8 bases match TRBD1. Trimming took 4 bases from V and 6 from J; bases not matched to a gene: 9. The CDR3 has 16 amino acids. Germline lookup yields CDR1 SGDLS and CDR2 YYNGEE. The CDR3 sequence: CASSPRTGLSNSPLHF. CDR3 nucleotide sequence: TGTGCCAGCAGCCCCAGGACAGGGCTTTCTAATTCACCCCTCCACTTT. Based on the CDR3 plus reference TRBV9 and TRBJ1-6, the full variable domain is DSGVTQTPKHLITATGQRVTLRCSPRSGDLSVYWYQQSLDQGLQFLIQYYNGEERAKGNILERFSAQQFPDLHSELNLSSLELGDSALYFCASSPRTGLSNSPLHFGNGTRLTVT.

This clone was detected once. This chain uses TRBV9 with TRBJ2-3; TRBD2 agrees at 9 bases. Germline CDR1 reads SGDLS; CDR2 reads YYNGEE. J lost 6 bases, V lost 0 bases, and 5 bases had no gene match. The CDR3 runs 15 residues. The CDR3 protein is CASSVGRGGRDTQYF. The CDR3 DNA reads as TGTGCCAGCAGCGTAGGGCGGGGGGGCCGTGATACGCAGTATTTT.

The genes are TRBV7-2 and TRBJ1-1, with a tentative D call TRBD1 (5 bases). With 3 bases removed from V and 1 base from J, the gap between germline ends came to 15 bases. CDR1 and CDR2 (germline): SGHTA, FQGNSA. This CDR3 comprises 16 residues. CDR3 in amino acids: CASSFGRQGPNTEAFF. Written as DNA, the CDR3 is TGTGCCAGCAGCTTTGGGAGGCAGGGCCCGAACACTGAAGCTTTCTTT.

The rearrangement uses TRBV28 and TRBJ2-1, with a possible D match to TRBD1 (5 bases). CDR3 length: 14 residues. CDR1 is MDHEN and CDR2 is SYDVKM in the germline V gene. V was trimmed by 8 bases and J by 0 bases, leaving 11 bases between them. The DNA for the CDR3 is TGTGCCAGCCGTAGGGGTAGCTCCTACAATGAGCAGTTCTTC. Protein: CASRRGSSYNEQFF.

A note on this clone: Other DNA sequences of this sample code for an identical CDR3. CDR3 nucleotide sequence: TGTGCCAGCTCACCAGTTAGCTCTGGAAACACCATATATTTT. Residues: CASSPVSSGNTIYF. The rearrangement links TRBV18 to TRBJ1-3; D is undetermined. Trimming shortened V by 2 bases and J by 0 bases, and 5 bases separated the two germline ends. Germline V gives CDR1 KGHSH, CDR2 LQKENI. CDR3 size: 14 residues.

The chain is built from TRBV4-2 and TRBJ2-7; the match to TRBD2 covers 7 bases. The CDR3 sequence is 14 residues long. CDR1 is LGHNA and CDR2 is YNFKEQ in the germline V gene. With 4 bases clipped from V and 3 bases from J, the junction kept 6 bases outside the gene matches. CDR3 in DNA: TGTGCCAGCAGCCCGAGCGGGGTCGGCTACGAGCAGTACTTC. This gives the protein CASSPSGVGYEQYF.

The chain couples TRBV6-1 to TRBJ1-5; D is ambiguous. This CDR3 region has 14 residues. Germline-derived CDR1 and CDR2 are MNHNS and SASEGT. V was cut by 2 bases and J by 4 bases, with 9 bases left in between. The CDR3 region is CASSELGRNQPQHF. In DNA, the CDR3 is TGTGCCAGCAGTGAATTGGGGAGAAATCAGCCCCAGCATTTT.

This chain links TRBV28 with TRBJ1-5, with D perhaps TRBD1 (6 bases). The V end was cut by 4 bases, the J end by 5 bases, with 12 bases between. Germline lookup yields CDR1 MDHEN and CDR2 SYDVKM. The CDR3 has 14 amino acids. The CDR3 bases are TGTGCCAGCAGTTACAGGGAGTCCGATCAGCCCCAGCATTTT. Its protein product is CASSYRESDQPQHF.

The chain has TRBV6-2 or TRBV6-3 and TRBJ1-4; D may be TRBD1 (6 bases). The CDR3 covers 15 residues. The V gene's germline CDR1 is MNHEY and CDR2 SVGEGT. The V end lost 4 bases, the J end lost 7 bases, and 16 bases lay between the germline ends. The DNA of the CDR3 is TGTGCCAGCAGTTCCCGCGGGGGGCGAGCTGAAAAACTGTTTTTT. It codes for CASSSRGGRAEKLFF.

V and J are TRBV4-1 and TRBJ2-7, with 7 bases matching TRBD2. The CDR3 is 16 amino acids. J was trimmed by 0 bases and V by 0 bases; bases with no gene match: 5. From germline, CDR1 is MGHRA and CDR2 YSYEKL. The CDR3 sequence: CASSQEWREYSYEQYF. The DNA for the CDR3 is TGCGCCAGCAGCCAAGAGTGGCGGGAGTACTCCTACGAGCAGTACTTC.

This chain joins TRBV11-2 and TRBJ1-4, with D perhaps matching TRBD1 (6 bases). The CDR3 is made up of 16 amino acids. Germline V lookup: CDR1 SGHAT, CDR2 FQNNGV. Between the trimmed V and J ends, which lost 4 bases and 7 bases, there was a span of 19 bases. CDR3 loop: CASSSLLGGRGEKLFF. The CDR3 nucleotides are TGTGCCAGCAGCTCACTACTCGGGGGGCGGGGTGAAAAACTGTTTTTT.

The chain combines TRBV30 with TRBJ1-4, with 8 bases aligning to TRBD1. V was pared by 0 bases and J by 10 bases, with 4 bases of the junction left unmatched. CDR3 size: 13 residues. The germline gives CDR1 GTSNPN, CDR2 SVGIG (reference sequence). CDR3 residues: CAWSVLTGAKLFF. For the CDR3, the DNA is TGTGCCTGGAGTGTACTGACAGGGGCAAAACTGTTTTTT.

The CDR3 DNA reads as TGTGCCAGCTCACCACCGGGGGGAAACACTGAAGCTTTCTTT. This sequence encodes CASSPPGGNTEAFF. This rearrangement joins TRBV18 to TRBJ1-1; TRBD1 is a possible D gene (5 bases). CDR1 and CDR2 (germline): KGHSH, LQKENI. This CDR3 comprises 14 residues. Trimming cost V 0 bases and J 2 bases, with 7 bases left between them.

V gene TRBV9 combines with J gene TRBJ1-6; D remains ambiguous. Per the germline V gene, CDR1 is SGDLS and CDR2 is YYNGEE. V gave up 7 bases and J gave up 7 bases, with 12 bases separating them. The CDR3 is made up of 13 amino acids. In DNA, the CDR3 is TGTGCCAGCGGGCGTAGGTTGAATTCACCCCTCCACTTT. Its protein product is CASGRRLNSPLHF.

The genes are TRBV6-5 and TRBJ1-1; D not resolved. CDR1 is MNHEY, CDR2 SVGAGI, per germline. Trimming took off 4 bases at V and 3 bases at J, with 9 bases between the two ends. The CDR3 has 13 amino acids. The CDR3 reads CASSSRPDTEAFF. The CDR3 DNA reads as TGTGCCAGCAGTTCCCGTCCTGACACTGAAGCTTTCTTT.

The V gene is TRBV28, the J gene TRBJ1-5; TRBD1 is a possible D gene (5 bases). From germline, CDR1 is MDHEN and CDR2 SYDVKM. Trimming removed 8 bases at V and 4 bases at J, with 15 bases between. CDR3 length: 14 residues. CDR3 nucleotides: TGTGCCAGCGGTGGGCAGGGAAGAAATCAGCCCCAGCATTTT. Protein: CASGGQGRNQPQHF.

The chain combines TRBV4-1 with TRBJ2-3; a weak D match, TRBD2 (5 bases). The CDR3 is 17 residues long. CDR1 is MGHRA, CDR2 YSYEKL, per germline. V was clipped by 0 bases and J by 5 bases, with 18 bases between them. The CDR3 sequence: CASSQDYQRTLRDTQYF. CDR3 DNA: TGCGCCAGCAGCCAAGATTACCAGCGGACCTTGAGAGATACGCAGTATTTT.

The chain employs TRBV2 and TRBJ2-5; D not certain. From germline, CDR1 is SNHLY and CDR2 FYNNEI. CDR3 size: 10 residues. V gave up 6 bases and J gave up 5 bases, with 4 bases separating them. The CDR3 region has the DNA TGTGCCAGCAGGAGGGAGACCCAGTACTTC. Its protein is CASRRETQYF. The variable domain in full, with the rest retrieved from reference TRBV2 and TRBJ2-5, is EPEVTQTPSHQVTQMGQEVILRCVPISNHLYFYWYRQILGQKVEFLVSFYNNEISEKSEIFDDQFSVERPDGSNFTLKIRSTKLEDSAMYFCASRRETQYFGPGTRLLVL.

The CDR3 coding sequence is TGCAGCGTTGATGCGGAGGTTACCGGGCGGGACTATGGCTACACCTTC. Translating gives CSVDAEVTGRDYGYTF. The chain recombines TRBV29-1 with TRBJ1-2; no definite D call. The germline CDR1 and CDR2 sequences are SQVTM and ANQGSEA. Trimming removed 3 bases from V and 3 bases from J, with 20 bases in between. The CDR3 length is 16 residues.

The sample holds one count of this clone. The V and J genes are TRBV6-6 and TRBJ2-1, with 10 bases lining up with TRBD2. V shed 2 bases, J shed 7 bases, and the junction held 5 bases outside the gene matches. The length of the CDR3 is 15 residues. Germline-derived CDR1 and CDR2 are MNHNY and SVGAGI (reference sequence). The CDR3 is CASSYPPSGSNEQFF. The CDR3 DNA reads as TGTGCCAGCAGTTACCCCCCTAGCGGGAGTAATGAGCAGTTCTTC.

The CDR3, as DNA: TGTGCCATCAGTGAGTCTACCGGGGGCTACACCTTC. This codes for CAISESTGGYTF. The chain carries TRBV10-3 and TRBJ1-2, with unresolved D. The CDR3 is 12 residues long. From germline, CDR1 is ENHRY and CDR2 SYGVKD. Trimming left V 0 bases short and J 8 bases short, with 7 bases between.

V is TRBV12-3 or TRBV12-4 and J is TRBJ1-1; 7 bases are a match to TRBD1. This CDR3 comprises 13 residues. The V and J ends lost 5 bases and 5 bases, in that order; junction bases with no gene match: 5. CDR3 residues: CASSAGQQTEAFF. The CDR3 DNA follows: TGTGCCAGCAGTGCGGGACAGCAAACTGAAGCTTTCTTT.

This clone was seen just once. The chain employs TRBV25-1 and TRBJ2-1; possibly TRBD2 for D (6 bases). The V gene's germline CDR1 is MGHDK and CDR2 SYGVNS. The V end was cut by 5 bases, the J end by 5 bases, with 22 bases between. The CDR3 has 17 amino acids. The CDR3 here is CASSPLSSGFTNNEQFF. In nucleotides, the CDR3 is TGTGCCAGCAGTCCTTTAAGTAGCGGTTTCACGAACAATGAGCAGTTCTTC. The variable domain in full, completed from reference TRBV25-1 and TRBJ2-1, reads EADIYQTPRYLVIGTGKKITLECSQTMGHDKMYWYQQDPGMELHLIHYSYGVNSTEKGDLSSESTVSRIRTEHFPLTLESARPSHTSQYLCASSPLSSGFTNNEQFFGPGTRLTVL.